The clone carrying this T cell receptor (beta chain) has a single count. What it binds is unknown. These data originate in a study of CD8+CD57+ T cells in acquired aplastic anemia. Across the whole study: Sorted CD4+ and CD8+ cells yielded approximately 3.4 ug of DNA on average.

Notes on the study in general: A significant difference in CD8+ Simpson's diversity between patients and controls was not found. Patients and controls shared 25 to 35 CD8+ CDR3 sequences, which appeared highly expressed in patients and within their immunodominant clones.

CDR1 and CDR2 (germline): LNHDA, SQIVND (reference sequence). This CDR3 has 14 amino acids. V shed 2 bases, J shed 0 bases, and the junction held 0 bases outside the gene matches. The study profiled TCR beta VDJ and CDR3 using genomic DNA as template. TCRdb recomputed calls from the reads with MiXCR, one row per CDR3 protein. The sample holds around 64,000 distinct CDR3 sequences, under 55% seen once. Sequenced input: sorted CD4+, CD8+, or CD8+CD57+ T cells (not recorded which) from PBMCs. The sequence was collected from a human donor in good health, serving as a control. The chain uses TRBV19 and TRBJ1-2; 7 bases line up with TRBD1. The CDR3 DNA follows: TGTGCCAGTAGTATACAGGGGGCTAACTATGGCTACACCTTC. This codes for CASSIQGANYGYTF.